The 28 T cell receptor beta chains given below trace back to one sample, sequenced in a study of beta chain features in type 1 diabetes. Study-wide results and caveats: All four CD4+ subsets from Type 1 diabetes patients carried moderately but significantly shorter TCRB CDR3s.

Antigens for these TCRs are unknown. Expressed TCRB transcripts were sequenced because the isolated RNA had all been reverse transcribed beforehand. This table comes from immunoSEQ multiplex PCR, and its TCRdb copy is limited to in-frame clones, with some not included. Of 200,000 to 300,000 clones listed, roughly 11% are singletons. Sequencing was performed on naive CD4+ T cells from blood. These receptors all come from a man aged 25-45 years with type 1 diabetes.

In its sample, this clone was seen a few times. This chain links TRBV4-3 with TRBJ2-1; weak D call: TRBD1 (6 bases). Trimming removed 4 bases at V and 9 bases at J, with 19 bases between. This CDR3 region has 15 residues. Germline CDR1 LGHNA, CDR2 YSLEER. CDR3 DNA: TGCGCCAGCAGCCCGCACCTTACCCAGGGGTTTGAGCAGTTCTTC. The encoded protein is CASSPHLTQGFEQFF.

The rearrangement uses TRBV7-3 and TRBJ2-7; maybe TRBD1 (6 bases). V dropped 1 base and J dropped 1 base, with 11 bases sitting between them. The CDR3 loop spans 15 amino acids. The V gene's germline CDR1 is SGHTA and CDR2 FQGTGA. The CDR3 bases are TGTGCCAGCAGCTTAATGTCAGGGGCTTCCTACGAGCAGTACTTC. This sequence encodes CASSLMSGASYEQYF.

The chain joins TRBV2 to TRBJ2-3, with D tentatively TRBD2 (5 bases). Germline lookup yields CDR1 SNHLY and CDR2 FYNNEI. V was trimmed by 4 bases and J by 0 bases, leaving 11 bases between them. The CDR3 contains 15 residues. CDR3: CASSVRGTSTDTQYF. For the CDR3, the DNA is TGTGCCAGCAGTGTTCGGGGAACTAGCACAGATACGCAGTATTTT.

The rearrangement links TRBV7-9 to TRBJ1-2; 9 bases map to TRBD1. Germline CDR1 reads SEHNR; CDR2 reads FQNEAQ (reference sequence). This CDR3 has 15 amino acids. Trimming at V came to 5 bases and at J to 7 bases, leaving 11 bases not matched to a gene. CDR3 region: CASSLPGTGKSGYTF. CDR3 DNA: TGTGCCAGCAGCCTCCCCGGGACAGGGAAATCTGGCTACACCTTC.

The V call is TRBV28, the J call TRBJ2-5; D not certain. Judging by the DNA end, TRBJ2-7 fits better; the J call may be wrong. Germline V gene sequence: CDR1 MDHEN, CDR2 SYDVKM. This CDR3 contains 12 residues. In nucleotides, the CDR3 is TGTGCCTCCACGGAGACTTCCTACGAGCAGTACTTC. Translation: CASTETSYEQYF.

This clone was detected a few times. CDR3 coding DNA: TGTGCCAGCTCACCACCGGCAGGTGGATACGAGCAGTACTTC. Translating gives CASSPPAGGYEQYF. This chain connects TRBV18 to TRBJ2-7, with D hard to call. Trimming stripped 0 bases from V and 4 bases from J, with 10 bases between. This CDR3 region has 14 residues. Per germline, CDR1 KGHSH and CDR2 LQKENI.

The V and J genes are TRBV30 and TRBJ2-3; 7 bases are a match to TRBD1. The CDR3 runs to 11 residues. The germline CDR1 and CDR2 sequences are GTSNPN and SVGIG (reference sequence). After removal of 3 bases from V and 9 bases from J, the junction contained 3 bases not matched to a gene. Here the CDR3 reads CAWSLGGTQYF. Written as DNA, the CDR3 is TGTGCCTGGAGCTTAGGGGGCACGCAGTATTTT. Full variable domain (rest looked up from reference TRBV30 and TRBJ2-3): SQTIHQWPATLVQPVGSPLSLECTVEGTSNPNLYWYRQAAGRGLQLLFYSVGIGQISSEVPQNLSASRPQDRQFILSSKKLLLSDSGFYLCAWSLGGTQYFGPGTRLTVL.

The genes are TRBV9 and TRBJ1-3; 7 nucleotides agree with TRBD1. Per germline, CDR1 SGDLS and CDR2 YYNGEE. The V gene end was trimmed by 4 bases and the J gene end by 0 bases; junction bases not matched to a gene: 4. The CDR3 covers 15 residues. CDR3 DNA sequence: TGTGCCAGCAGCAAATGGGACAGCTCTGGAAACACCATATATTTT. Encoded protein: CASSKWDSSGNTIYF.

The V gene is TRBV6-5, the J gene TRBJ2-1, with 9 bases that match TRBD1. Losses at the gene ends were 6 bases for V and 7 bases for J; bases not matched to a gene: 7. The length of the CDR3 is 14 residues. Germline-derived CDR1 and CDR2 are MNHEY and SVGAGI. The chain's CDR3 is CASSHGTGSNEQFF. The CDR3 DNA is TGTGCCAGCAGCCACGGGACAGGGTCTAATGAGCAGTTCTTC.

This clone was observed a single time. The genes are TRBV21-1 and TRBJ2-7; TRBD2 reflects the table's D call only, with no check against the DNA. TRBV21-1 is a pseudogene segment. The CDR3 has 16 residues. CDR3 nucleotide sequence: TGTGCCAGCAGCAAAGTGCCAAGCGGGGGCTCCGCCGAGCAGTACTTC. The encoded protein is CASSKVPSGGSAEQYF.

The CDR3 protein is CASSSRTAPDNEQFF. The CDR3 DNA reads TGTGCCAGCAGCTCAAGGACAGCTCCCGACAATGAGCAGTTCTTC. This chain uses TRBV9 with TRBJ2-1, with a weak D call TRBD1 (6 bases). Germline CDR1 is SGDLS and CDR2 is YYNGEE. Trimming took off 4 bases at V and 5 bases at J, with 16 bases between the two ends. The CDR3 extends over 15 amino acids.

DNA for the CDR3: TGTGCCAGCAGCGTAGGAGCGGGGGGGCCAGATACGCAGTATTTT. Translated: CASSVGAGGPDTQYF. The gene calls are TRBV9 and TRBJ2-3; 10 bases align to TRBD2. The CDR3 runs 15 residues. With 0 bases clipped from V and 4 bases from J, the junction kept 2 bases outside the gene matches. The germline V gene encodes CDR1 SGDLS and CDR2 YYNGEE.

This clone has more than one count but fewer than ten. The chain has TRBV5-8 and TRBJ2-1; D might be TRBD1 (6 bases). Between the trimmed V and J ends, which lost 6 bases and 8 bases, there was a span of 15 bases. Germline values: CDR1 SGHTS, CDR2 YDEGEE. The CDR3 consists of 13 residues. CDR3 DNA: TGTGCCAGCATTAAACAGGGTGTGGATGAGCAGTTCTTC. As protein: CASIKQGVDEQFF.

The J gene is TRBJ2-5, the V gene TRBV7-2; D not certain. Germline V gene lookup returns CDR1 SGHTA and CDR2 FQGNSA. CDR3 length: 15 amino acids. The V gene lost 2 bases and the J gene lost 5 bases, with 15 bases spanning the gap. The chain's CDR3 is CASSLTALNGETQYF. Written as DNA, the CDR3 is TGTGCCAGCAGCTTAACAGCTCTCAATGGGGAGACCCAGTACTTC.

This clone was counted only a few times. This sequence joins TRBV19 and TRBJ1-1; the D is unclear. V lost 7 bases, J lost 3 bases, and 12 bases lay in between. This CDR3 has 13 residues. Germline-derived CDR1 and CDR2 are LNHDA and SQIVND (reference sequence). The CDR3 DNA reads TGTGCCAGTAAAAGTTTTCGGGACACTGAAGCTTTCTTT. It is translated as CASKSFRDTEAFF. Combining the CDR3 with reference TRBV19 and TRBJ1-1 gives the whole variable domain DGGITQSPKYLFRKEGQNVTLSCEQNLNHDAMYWYRQDPGQGLRLIYYSQIVNDFQKGDIAEGYSVSREKKESFPLTVTSAQKNPTAFYLCASKSFRDTEAFFGQGTRLTVV.

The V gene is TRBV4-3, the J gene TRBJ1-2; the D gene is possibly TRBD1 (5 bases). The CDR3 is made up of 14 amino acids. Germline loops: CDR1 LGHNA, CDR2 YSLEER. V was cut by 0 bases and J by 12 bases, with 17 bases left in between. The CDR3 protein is CASSQDSRTTDHTF. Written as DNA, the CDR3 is TGCGCCAGCAGCCAAGATTCGAGGACAACCGATCACACCTTC.

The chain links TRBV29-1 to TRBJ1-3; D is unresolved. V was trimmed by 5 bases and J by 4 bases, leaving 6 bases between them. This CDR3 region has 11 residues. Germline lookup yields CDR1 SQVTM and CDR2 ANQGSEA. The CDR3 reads CSVISGNTIYF. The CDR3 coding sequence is TGCAGCGTTATTTCAGGAAACACCATATATTTT.

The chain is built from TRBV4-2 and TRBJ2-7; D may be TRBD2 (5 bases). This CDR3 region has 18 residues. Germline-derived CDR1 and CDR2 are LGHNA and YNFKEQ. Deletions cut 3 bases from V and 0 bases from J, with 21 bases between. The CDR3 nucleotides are TGTGCCAGCAGCCATTTGTACGGCGCCATCGGGGACTCCTACGAGCAGTACTTC. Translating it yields CASSHLYGAIGDSYEQYF.

CDR3 in DNA: TGTGCCAGCGCTGAGGAAAGATCTGAAGCTTTCTTT. Protein sequence: CASAEERSEAFF. The chain carries TRBV2 and TRBJ1-1; D gene uncertain. CDR1 is SNHLY, CDR2 FYNNEI, per germline. Trimming cost V 8 bases and J 6 bases, with 13 bases left between them. This CDR3 comprises 12 residues.

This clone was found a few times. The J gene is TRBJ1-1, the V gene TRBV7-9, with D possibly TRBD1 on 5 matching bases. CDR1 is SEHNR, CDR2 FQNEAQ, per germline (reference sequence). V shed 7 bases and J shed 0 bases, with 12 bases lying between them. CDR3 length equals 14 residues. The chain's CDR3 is CASKDQGVNTEAFF. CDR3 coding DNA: TGTGCCAGCAAGGACCAGGGTGTGAACACTGAAGCTTTCTTT.

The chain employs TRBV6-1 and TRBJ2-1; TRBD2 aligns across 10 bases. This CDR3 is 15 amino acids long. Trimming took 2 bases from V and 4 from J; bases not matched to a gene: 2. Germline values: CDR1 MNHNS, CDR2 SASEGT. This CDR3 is CASSESGGVYNEQFF. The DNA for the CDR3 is TGTGCCAGCAGTGAAAGCGGGGGGGTTTACAATGAGCAGTTCTTC.

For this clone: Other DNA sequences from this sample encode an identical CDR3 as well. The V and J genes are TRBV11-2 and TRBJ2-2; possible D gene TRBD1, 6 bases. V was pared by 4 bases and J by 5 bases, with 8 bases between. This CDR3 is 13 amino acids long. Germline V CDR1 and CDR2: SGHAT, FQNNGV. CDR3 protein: CASSSDRTGELFF. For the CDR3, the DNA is TGTGCCAGCAGCTCGGACAGAACCGGGGAGCTGTTTTTT.

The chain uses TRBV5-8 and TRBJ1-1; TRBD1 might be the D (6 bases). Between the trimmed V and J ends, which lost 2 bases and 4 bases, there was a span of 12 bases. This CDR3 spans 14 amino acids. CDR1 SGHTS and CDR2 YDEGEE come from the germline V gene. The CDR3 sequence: CASSFRGSATEAFF. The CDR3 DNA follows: TGTGCCAGCAGCTTTAGGGGGTCGGCCACTGAAGCTTTCTTT. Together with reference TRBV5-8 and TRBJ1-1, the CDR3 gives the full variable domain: EAGVTQSPTHLIKTRGQQATLRCSPISGHTSVYWYQQALGLGLQFLLWYDEGEERNRGNFPPRFSGRQFPNYSSELNVNALELEDSALYLCASSFRGSATEAFFGQGTRLTVV.

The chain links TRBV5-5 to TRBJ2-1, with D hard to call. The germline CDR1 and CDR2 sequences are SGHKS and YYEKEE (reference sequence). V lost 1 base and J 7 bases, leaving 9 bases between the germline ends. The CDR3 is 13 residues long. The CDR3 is CASSLLWANEQFF. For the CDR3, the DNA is TGTGCCAGCAGCTTGTTGTGGGCAAATGAGCAGTTCTTC. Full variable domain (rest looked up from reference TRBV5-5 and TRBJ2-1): DAGVTQSPTHLIKTRGQQVTLRCSPISGHKSVSWYQQVLGQGPQFIFQYYEKEERGRGNFPDRFSARQFPNYSSELNVNALLLGDSALYLCASSLLWANEQFFGPGTRLTVL.

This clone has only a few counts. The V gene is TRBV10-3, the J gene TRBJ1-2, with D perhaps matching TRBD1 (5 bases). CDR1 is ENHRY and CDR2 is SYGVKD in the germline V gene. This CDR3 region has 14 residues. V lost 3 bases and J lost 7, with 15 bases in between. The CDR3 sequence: CAISEIAAGFGYTF. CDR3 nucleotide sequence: TGTGCCATCAGTGAAATCGCAGCAGGGTTTGGCTACACCTTC.

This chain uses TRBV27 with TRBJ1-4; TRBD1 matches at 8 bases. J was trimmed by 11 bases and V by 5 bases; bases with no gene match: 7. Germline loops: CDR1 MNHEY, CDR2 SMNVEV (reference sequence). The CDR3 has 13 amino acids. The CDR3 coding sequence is TGTGCCAGCAGTACACGGACAGGGTTGAAACTGTTTTTT. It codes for CASSTRTGLKLFF.

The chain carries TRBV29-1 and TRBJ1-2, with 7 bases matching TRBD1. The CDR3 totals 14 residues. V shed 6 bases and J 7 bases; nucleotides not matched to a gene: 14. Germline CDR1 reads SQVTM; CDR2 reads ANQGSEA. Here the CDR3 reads CSVETGTSFGGYTF. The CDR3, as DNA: TGCAGCGTAGAGACAGGGACTAGCTTCGGTGGCTACACCTTC.

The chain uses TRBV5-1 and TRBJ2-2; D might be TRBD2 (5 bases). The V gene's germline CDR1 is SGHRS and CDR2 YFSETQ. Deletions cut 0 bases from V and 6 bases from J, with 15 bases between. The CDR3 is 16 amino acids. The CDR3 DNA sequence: TGCGCCAGCAGCTTGGAGCGAGGGCCCTATGCCGGGGAGCTGTTTTTT. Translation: CASSLERGPYAGELFF.